This T cell receptor beta chain was sequenced for a study of cytotoxic CD8 clonotypes in ibrutinib-treated CLL. Study-wide context: Of the patients, 11 were relapsed/refractory, 15 treatment-naive and 17 to 18 IGHV unmutated.

Comment on this clone: Its antigen remains unknown.

Overall study findings and caveats: Baseline clonality was higher than in age-matched healthy donors and moved in step with circulating CD8+ T-cell counts. Public clonotypes, rarely seen, contracted or held steady on treatment.

CDR1 MNHEY and CDR2 SVGAGI come from the germline V gene. V trimming: 6 bases; J trimming: 4 bases; junction bases outside the gene matches: 5. The CDR3 is made up of 14 amino acids. The intended depth for sequencing was 1 in 200,000 to 1 in 1 million T cells. Sequencing was performed with immunoSEQ multiplex PCR; in TCRdb, only in-frame clones are kept and a portion is missing. The table lists about 160,000 clones, roughly 90% of them singletons, with 3% in the top ten. The input for sequencing was PBMCs, taken at disease progression, from a patient treated with ibrutinib. The sequence was obtained from a human donor with chronic lymphocytic leukemia. The chain employs TRBV6-5 and TRBJ2-2; 7 bases line up with TRBD2. The CDR3 coding sequence is TGTGCCAGCAGCCGCGGGAGTCCCACCGGGGAGCTGTTTTTT. It encodes CASSRGSPTGELFF.